The rows below give T cell receptor beta chains drawn from one sample of a study of T-cell memory formation after mild COVID-19. Each CDR3 protein gets one entry after TCRdb re-called the 5' RACE reads with MiXCR. The sample lists some 450,000 distinct CDR3 sequences, 20% occurring once. Material for sequencing was PBMCs or a T cell subset sorted from them (not recorded which). The source is an adult woman who had mild COVID-19 (a few samples of this study predate the infection). Cell type and time point are not known. CDR3s include the opening cysteine and the closing phenylalanine or tryptophan. The order of the fields is CDR3 length, V gene, clone size, J gene, D gene, CDR3 DNA, CDR3 protein. D genes are given only for firm matches. Not all rows give a size; the values are once, few, many and, for expanded clones, a class.

>18|TRBV4-2|.|TRBJ2-1|TRBD2
TGTGCCAGCAGCCAACCCCAGGGACTAGCGGGAGGGGGTGGTGAGCAGTTCTTC
CASSQPQGLAGGGGEQFF
>13|TRBV20-1|few|TRBJ2-7|.
TGCAGTGTTCTCCCCTCCGGTTCCTACGAGCAGTACTTC
CSVLPSGSYEQYF
>13|TRBV7-9|.|TRBJ1-1|.
TGTGCCAGCAGACACCCCCAGGACACTGAAGCTTTCTTT
CASRHPQDTEAFF
>13|TRBV24-1|many|TRBJ2-2|.
TGTGCCACCAGACCCGGGGGCACCGGGGAGCTGTTTTTT
CATRPGGTGELFF
>13|TRBV7-8|.|TRBJ2-7|.
TGTGCCAGCAGCCACGGACTTTTGGGGGAGCAGTACTTC
CASSHGLLGEQYF
>15|TRBV4-1|.|TRBJ1-2|.
TGCGCCAGCAGCCAGTGGACAGACTTCCAATATGGCTACACCTTC
CASSQWTDFQYGYTF
>13|TRBV12-3/TRBV12-4|.|TRBJ1-2|TRBD1
TGTGCCAGCAGTGCTGACAGGGGGTTGGGCTACACCTTC
CASSADRGLGYTF
>15|TRBV5-6|few|TRBJ2-2|.
TGTGCCAGTATCTATGGGGGAACGAACACCGGGGAGCTGTTTTTT
CASIYGGTNTGELFF
>14|TRBV11-2|few|TRBJ2-7|.
TGTGCCAGCAGGGAAGACAGGCTCGCCTACGAGCAGTACTTC
CASREDRLAYEQYF
>15|TRBV7-9|.|TRBJ2-7|TRBD2
TGTGCCAGCAGCCCCCGGGAGGGGTCTACCTACGAGCAGTACTTC
CASSPREGSTYEQYF
>15|TRBV5-1|few|TRBJ2-2|.
TGCGCCAGCAGCTTCCAGGGCCCTAACACCGGGGAGCTGTTTTTT
CASSFQGPNTGELFF
>14|TRBV7-9|.|TRBJ2-7|TRBD1
TGTGCCAGCCAGGAACAGGGGGTCTCCTACGAGCAGTACTTC
CASQEQGVSYEQYF
>13|TRBV6-6|once|TRBJ2-1|TRBD2
TGTGCCAGCAGTCGACGGACTAGCGGGGATCGGTTCTTC
CASSRRTSGDRFF
>14|TRBV5-1|few|TRBJ1-1|.
TGCGCCAGCAGCGCGGACACGACGAACACTGAAGCTTTCTTT
CASSADTTNTEAFF
>17|TRBV5-1|many|TRBJ2-3|TRBD2
TGCGCCAGCAGCTTGTTGCCTAGCGGAAGCGCAGCAGATACGCAGTATTTT
CASSLLPSGSAADTQYF
>13|TRBV29-1|few|TRBJ2-7|TRBD2
TGCAGCGTGGAGAGCGGGAGGGACTACGAGCAGTACTTC
CSVESGRDYEQYF
>15|TRBV7-9|few|TRBJ1-2|.
TGTGCCAGCAGCAAAGACCCGGCGCAGACGAGGGGCTACACCTTC
CASSKDPAQTRGYTF
>16|TRBV13|few|TRBJ2-5|TRBD2
TGTGCCAGCAGCTCGCGACTAGCGGGAGTGGATGAGACCCAGTACTTC
CASSSRLAGVDETQYF
>16|TRBV7-3|.|TRBJ2-6|.
TGTGCCAGCAGCCCATTTCCCCCCTCTGGGGCCAACGTCCTGACTTTC
CASSPFPPSGANVLTF
>14|TRBV7-9|few|TRBJ2-3|.
TGTGCCAGCAGCTCCGGTGGGGACATTCATACGCAGTATTTT
CASSSGGDIHTQYF
>14|TRBV7-9|few|TRBJ2-1|.
TGTGCCAGCAGCTTAGTATCAACCTACAATGAGCAGTTCTTC
CASSLVSTYNEQFF
>15|TRBV7-9|few|TRBJ2-7|TRBD1
TGTGCCAGCAGCGAATACAGGGGAAACTCCTACGAGCAGTACTTC
CASSEYRGNSYEQYF
>15|TRBV29-1|few|TRBJ2-1|TRBD1
TGCAGCGGGACTAGGGACAGGGATCCCTACAATGAGCAGTTCTTC
CSGTRDRDPYNEQFF
>15|TRBV9|few|TRBJ2-3|TRBD2
TGTGCCAGCAGCGAGGGACTAGCGGGCGTTGATACGCAGTATTTT
CASSEGLAGVDTQYF